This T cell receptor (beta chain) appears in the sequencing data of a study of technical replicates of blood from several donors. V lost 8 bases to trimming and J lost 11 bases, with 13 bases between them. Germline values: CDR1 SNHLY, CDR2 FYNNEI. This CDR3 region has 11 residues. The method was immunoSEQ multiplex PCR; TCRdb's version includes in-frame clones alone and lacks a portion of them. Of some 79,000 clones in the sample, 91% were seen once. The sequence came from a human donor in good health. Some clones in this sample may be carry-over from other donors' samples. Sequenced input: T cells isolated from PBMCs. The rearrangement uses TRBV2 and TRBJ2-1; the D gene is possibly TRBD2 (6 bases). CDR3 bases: TGTGCCAGCTCGGAGGAGGGACAGCAGTTCTTC. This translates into CASSEEGQQFF.